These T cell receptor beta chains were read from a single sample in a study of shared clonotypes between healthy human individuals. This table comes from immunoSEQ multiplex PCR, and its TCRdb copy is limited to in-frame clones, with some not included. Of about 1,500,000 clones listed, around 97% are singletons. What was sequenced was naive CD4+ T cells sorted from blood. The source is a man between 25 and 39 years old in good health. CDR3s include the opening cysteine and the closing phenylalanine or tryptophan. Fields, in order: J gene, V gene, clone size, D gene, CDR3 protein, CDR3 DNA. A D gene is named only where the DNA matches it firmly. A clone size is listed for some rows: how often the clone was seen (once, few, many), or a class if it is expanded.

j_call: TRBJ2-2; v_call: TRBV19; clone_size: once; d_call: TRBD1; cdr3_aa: CAGRSTGVGGELFF; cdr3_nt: TGTGCCGGCCGTTCGACAGGGGTCGGCGGGGAGCTGTTTTTT
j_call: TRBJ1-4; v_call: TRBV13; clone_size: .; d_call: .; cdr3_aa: CASSLGRGGATNEKLFF; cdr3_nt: TGTGCCAGCAGCTTAGGGCGGGGAGGTGCAACTAATGAAAAACTGTTTTTT
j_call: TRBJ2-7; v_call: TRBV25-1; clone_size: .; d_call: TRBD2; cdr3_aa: CASSEEAGGPYEQYF; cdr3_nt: TGTGCCAGCAGTGAAGAAGCGGGAGGCCCCTACGAGCAGTACTTC
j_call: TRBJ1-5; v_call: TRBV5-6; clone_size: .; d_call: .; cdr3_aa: CASSLGGSSQPQHF; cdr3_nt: TGTGCCAGCAGCTTGGGGGGTTCCAGTCAGCCCCAGCATTTT
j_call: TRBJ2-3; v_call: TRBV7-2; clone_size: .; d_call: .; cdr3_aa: CASSLELRDTQYF; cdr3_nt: TGTGCCAGCAGCCTGGAACTAAGGGATACGCAGTATTTT
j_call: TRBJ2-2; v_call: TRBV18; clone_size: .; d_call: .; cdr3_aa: CASSPLDGITNTGELFF; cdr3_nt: TGTGCCAGCTCACCGTTGGACGGAATAACGAACACCGGGGAGCTGTTTTTT
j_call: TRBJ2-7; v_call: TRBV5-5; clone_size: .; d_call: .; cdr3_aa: CASSLGRLSIYEQYF; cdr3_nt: TGTGCCAGCAGCTTGGGCAGGTTAAGTATCTACGAGCAGTACTTC
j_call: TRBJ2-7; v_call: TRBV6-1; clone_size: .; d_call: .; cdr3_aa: CASSESFYEQYF; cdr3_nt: TGTGCCAGCAGTGAATCATTCTACGAGCAGTACTTC
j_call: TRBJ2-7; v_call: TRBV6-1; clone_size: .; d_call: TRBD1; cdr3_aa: CASSVFPGQDFSYEQYF; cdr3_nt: TGTGCCAGCAGTGTTTTCCCGGGACAGGACTTCTCCTACGAGCAGTACTTC
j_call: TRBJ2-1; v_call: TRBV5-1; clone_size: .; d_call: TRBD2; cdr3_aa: CASSPTSGRYNEQFF; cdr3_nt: TGCGCCAGCAGTCCGACTAGCGGGCGCTACAATGAGCAGTTCTTC
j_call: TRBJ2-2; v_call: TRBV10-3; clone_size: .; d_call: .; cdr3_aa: CAISESFRTGELFF; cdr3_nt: TGTGCCATCAGTGAGTCGTTCCGGACCGGGGAGCTGTTTTTT
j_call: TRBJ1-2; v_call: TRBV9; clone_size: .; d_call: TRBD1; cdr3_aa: CASSATHRGGYGYTF; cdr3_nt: TGTGCCAGCAGCGCCACACACAGGGGAGGGTATGGCTACACCTTC
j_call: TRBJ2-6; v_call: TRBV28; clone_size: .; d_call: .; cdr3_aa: CASSLSRAGANVLTF; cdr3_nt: TGTGCCAGCAGTTTATCGAGGGCTGGGGCCAACGTCCTGACTTTC
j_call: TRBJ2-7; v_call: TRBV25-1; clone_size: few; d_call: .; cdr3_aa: CASSSSHEQYF; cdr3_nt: TGTGCCAGCTCAAGCAGCCACGAGCAGTACTTC
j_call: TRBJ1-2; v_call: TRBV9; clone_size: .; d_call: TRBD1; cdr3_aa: CASSALDRVGYGYTF; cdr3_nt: TGTGCCAGCAGCGCCCTAGACAGGGTAGGGTATGGCTACACCTTC
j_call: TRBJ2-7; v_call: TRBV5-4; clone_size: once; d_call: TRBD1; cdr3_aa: CASSFSGQVSGSYEQYF; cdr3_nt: TGTGCCAGCAGCTTTTCGGGACAGGTCTCCGGCTCCTACGAGCAGTACTTC
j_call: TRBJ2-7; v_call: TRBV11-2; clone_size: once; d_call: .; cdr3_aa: CASSQNYGQYF; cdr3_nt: TGTGCCAGCAGCCAAAATTACGGGCAGTACTTC